This passage covers 8 T cell receptor beta chains from one sample sequenced in a study of blood T cell repertoires in COVID-19. Clones were sequenced by immunoSEQ multiplex PCR, and TCRdb holds only the in-frame ones, with some missing. Of some 250,000 clones detected, approximately 86% appear once; the ten largest clones hold less than 4%. Specimen: peripheral blood. The receptors were gathered from a woman under 30 with acute or convalescent COVID-19.

The chain has TRBV15 and TRBJ1-6; weak D call: TRBD1 (6 bases). There are 14 residues in the CDR3. Germline values: CDR1 LNHNV, CDR2 YYDKDF (reference sequence). The V gene lost 9 bases and the J gene lost 4 bases, with 13 bases spanning the gap. The CDR3 region has the DNA TGTGCCACTGATGCAGGGGATTATAATTCACCCCTCCACTTT. It translates to CATDAGDYNSPLHF.

Concerning this clone: Germline and junction disagree at one end, which may indicate a read error. V is TRBV20-1 and J is TRBJ1-1; 7 nucleotides match TRBD1. The CDR3 has 10 residues. The germline gives CDR1 DFQATT, CDR2 SNEGSKA (reference sequence). CDR3 amino acids: CSAPLDRVYF. In DNA, the CDR3 is TGCAGTGCACCCCTAGACAGGGTTTACTTT.

The gene calls are TRBV18 and TRBJ1-2, with D perhaps matching TRBD1 (6 bases). CDR1 KGHSH and CDR2 LQKENI come from the germline V gene. The length of the CDR3 is 14 residues. Trimming cost V 3 bases and J 5 bases, with 13 bases left between them. The CDR3 coding sequence is TGTGCCAGCTCACCCCCGGACAGAGCTTATGGCTACACCTTC. Amino acid sequence: CASSPPDRAYGYTF.

The chain recombines TRBV19 with TRBJ1-2, with 8 bases that match TRBD1. The CDR3 extends over 14 amino acids. The V segment lost 4 bases and the J segment 4 bases; nucleotides outside the gene matches: 5. Germline V gives CDR1 LNHDA, CDR2 SQIVND (reference sequence). CDR3 protein: CASSNLDRAYGYTF. CDR3 nucleotides: TGTGCCAGTAGTAACCTGGACAGGGCCTATGGCTACACCTTC. The full variable domain, with the rest looked up from reference TRBV19 and TRBJ1-2, is DGGITQSPKYLFRKEGQNVTLSCEQNLNHDAMYWYRQDPGQGLRLIYYSQIVNDFQKGDIAEGYSVSREKKESFPLTVTSAQKNPTAFYLCASSNLDRAYGYTFGSGTRLTVV.

The genes are TRBV7-9 and TRBJ2-3; D call uncertain. Germline V gene data show CDR1 as SEHNR and CDR2 as FQNEAQ (reference sequence). Trimming stripped 0 bases from V and 5 bases from J, with 6 bases between. The CDR3 has 13 residues. The CDR3 is CASSLADIDTQYF. CDR3 coding DNA: TGTGCCAGCAGCTTAGCCGACATAGATACGCAGTATTTT.

The chain links TRBV5-5 to TRBJ1-1; TRBD1 agrees at 7 bases. CDR1 and CDR2 from the germline V gene are SGHKS and YYEKEE (reference sequence). The CDR3 is made up of 14 amino acids. After removal of 0 bases from V and 4 bases from J, the junction contained 3 bases not matched to a gene. CDR3 region: CASSLEQGSTEAFF. The CDR3 DNA sequence: TGTGCCAGCAGCTTGGAACAGGGGAGCACTGAAGCTTTCTTT. Full variable domain (outside the CDR3, taken from reference TRBV5-5 and TRBJ1-1): DAGVTQSPTHLIKTRGQQVTLRCSPISGHKSVSWYQQVLGQGPQFIFQYYEKEERGRGNFPDRFSARQFPNYSSELNVNALLLGDSALYLCASSLEQGSTEAFFGQGTRLTVV.

J is TRBJ2-7 and V is TRBV18, with D perhaps TRBD2 (6 bases). V was pared by 5 bases and J by 3 bases, with 8 bases between. Germline assignment: CDR1 KGHSH and CDR2 LQKENI. The length of the CDR3 is 12 residues. In nucleotides, the CDR3 is TGTGCCAGCTCAAGGGGAGGCTACGAGCAGTACTTC. Translated: CASSRGGYEQYF. Complete variable domain (other parts from reference TRBV18 and TRBJ2-7): NAGVMQNPRHLVRRRGQEARLRCSPMKGHSHVYWYRQLPEEGLKFMVYLQKENIIDESGMPKERFSAEFPKEGPSILRIQQVVRGDSAAYFCASSRGGYEQYFGPGTRLTVT.

The chain recombines TRBV29-1 with TRBJ1-4, with TRBD1 matching 9 bases. CDR1 and CDR2 from the germline V gene are SQVTM and ANQGSEA. This CDR3 comprises 16 residues. After removal of 8 bases from V and 4 bases from J, the junction contained 14 bases not matched to a gene. The CDR3 region is CSLLRERDRVNEKLFF. DNA of the CDR3: TGCAGCCTCTTACGGGAACGGGACAGGGTTAATGAAAAACTGTTTTTT.